This T cell receptor (beta chain) was observed in a study of beta chain features in type 1 diabetes (dated by TCRdb to the late 2010s). Regarding the study in general: Patients and healthy donors did not differ in mean age, gender distribution, total cell number or subset yield. Across all samples, almost 110 million sorted cells were examined, and cell number per subset correlated strongly with RNA yield. In the study, recently diagnosed type 1 diabetes patients and matched healthy donors were compared on the TCRB repertoires of their sorted circulating CD4+ T cell subsets. Whereas all 28 donors provided naive and central memory subsets, regulatory and stem cell-like memory subsets were isolated from just 8 patients and roughly 8 healthy donors.

The full study reports these points: Type 1 diabetes patients showed a moderate but significant shortening of TCRB CDR3 length in all four CD4+ subsets. Because small numbers of individuals were included in the HLA sub-analyses, any influence of HLA type on TCRB rearrangement was left unresolved. PCR may preferentially amplify shorter templates, but because patient and control samples were amplified and corrected together, any resulting skew would affect both groups equally. At VDJ recombination sites, type 1 diabetes patients had fewer insertions and more deleted nucleotides, which implies abnormalities in thymic rearrangement. Naive, central memory and regulatory TCRB repertoires appeared more similar among patients than among healthy donors. Sequencing cDNA rather than genomic DNA could over-represent highly expressing activated cells, although activation and CD3 levels did not differ between groups.

Looking up the germline V gene yields CDR1 ENHRY and CDR2 SYGVKD. From the cysteine up to the phenylalanine, the CDR3 has a length of 13 residues. Kept here is only the CDR3 DNA, which spans 39 bases and is read in frame from base 1. The germline ends are 20 bases apart after V is trimmed by 11 bases and J by 6 bases. All of the isolated RNA was reverse transcribed with the High Capacity cDNA Reverse Transcription Kit, so expressed TCRB transcripts were sequenced. Deep immunoSEQ sequencing was performed on naive, central memory and regulatory T cell samples, with an average of about 3.57 million total reads per sample. After sorted cells were lysed in RLT buffer, RNA was extracted with DNase-treated RNeasy Micro or Mini kits, with the choice depending on cell number. To prevent cross-contamination, every cell subset was processed on its own, while patient and healthy donor samples were processed together. The immunoSEQ multiplex PCR was used to amplify TCRB sequences from cDNA, generating 87-bp fragments that spanned the CDR3 region. The amplicons were sequenced using the Illumina HiSeq platform. The original pipeline was this. Synthetic template baselines were used to correct PCR bias computationally, reads within Hamming distance 2 were collapsed together, and singletons that could not be merged were discarded. Reads were aligned against IMGT so that V, D and J genes, CDR3 length and insertions or deletions at six rearrangement sites could be assigned. Within each subset, clonotype counts were normalized to sorted cell number, and only after that were true diversity and Gini coefficients computed with the tcR R package. Repertoire sharing was quantified using the overlap coefficient calculated on TCRB nucleotide sequences. Out-of-frame TCRB sequences from naive cells were analyzed to stand in for the pre-selection repertoire. TCRdb took over this immuneACCESS table, retaining in-frame rearrangements with V and J assigned. Such tables are incomplete; in checked studies, under half of the missing clones stem from an unresolved V gene, and the remainder is unexplained. From that table come the V and J calls and clone size; the DNA was used to work out D and trimming. Present in this sample are 250,000 to 350,000 clones, roughly an eighth of which were seen just once. The top ten constitute 0.017% of the sample.

Each donor gave one peripheral blood draw, averaging roughly 120 mL, which was collected into heparinised tubes. Naive, central memory, regulatory and stem cell-like memory CD4+ T cells were sorted on a BD FACSAria II using a panel including CD45RO, CCR7, CD25, CD127, CD95 and CD27. A purity above 98% was achieved for all sorted populations. Right away, PBMCs were isolated by Lymphoprep density gradient centrifugation and were stained directly, with no culture step. So that batch effects would be minimized, each experiment stained and sorted samples in pairs, pairing one healthy donor with one patient. About this clone: What antigen it recognizes has not been identified. No per-base quality is available; no much larger clone lies one base away.

The sequencing sample was made of naive CD4+ T cells from blood. The meaning of the sample's cell subset or site label: true naive CD4+ T cells. This receptor was identified in a man aged 25-45 years with type 1 diabetes. The sequence joins TRBV10-3 to TRBJ2-7; matching of 6 bases hints at TRBD2 as the D gene. DNA sequence: TGTGCCGCTCAGTCGGGGACGCGGGGCGAGCAGTACTTC. Its protein product is CAAQSGTRGEQYF.